This T cell receptor beta chain was documented in a study of T cells in Graves' hyperthyroidism and ophthalmopathy. Looking at the study overall: Peripheral blood collection took place at initial diagnosis, before any treatment.

Trimming shortened V by 1 base and J by 4 bases, and 16 bases separated the two germline ends. The CDR3 is made up of 16 amino acids. Germline V gives CDR1 MGHRA, CDR2 YSYEKL. Study-wide points: Blood also showed most of the thyroid clonotypes that were expanded above 0.001.

What was amplified from RNA transcripts were TCR beta CDR3 regions. The study used the HTBI primer set for a first-round RT-PCR of the TCR CDR3. TCRdb ran MiXCR on the multiplex PCR reads and lists one entry per CDR3 protein. The sample includes more than 300,000 distinct CDR3 sequences, 14% of them seen just once. Only a few counts were recorded for this clonotype. Its antigen is not known. The receptor was isolated from a woman aged 25-40 years with Graves' hyperthyroidism. Sequenced input: blood. This chain uses TRBV4-1 with TRBJ1-1; D is possibly TRBD1 (5 bases). The CDR3 is CASSQGGRRGSTEAFF. The DNA for the CDR3 is TGCGCCAGCAGCCAAGGGGGACGGCGAGGGAGCACTGAAGCTTTCTTT.